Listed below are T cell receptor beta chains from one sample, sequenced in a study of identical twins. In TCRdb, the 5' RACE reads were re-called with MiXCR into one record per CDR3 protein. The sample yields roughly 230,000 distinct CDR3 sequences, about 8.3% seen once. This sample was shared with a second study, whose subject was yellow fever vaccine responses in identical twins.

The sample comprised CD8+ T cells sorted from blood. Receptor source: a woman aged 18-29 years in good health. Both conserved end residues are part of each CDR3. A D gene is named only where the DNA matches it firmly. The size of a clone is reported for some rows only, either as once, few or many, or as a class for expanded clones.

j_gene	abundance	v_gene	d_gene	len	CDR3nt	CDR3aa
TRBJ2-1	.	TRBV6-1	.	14	TGTGCCGGGGCCCTGTACGGCTCCTACAATGAGCAGTTCTTC	CAGALYGSYNEQFF
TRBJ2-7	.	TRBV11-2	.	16	TGTGCCAGCAGCTTAGTACGGGCTAGCGATACCTACGAGCAGTACTTC	CASSLVRASDTYEQYF
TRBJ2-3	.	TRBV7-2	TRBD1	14	TGTGCCAGCAGCTTTGAACAGGGGATGGATACGCAGTATTTT	CASSFEQGMDTQYF
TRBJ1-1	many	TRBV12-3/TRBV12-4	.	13	TGTGCCAGCAGTTTCGGGGGGAACACTGAAGCTTTCTTT	CASSFGGNTEAFF
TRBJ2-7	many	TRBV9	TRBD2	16	TGTGCCAGCAGCGTAGGCTCCGGGTTAGCGGGCTACGAGCAGTACTTC	CASSVGSGLAGYEQYF
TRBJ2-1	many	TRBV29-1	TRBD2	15	TGCAGCGTGAATGGACTAGCGCTCTCCTACAATGAGCAGTTCTTC	CSVNGLALSYNEQFF
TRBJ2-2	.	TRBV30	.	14	TGTGCCTGGAGTCCTAGGAAGGACACCGGGGAGCTGTTTTTT	CAWSPRKDTGELFF
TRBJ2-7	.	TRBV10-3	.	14	TGTGCCATCAGTGCTGGACAGCGCTCCTACGAGCAGTACTTC	CAISAGQRSYEQYF
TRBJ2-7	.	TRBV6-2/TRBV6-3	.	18	TGTGCCAGCAGTTACCGTCGGGAATTAGACGCCAGATACTACGAGCAGTACTTC	CASSYRRELDARYYEQYF
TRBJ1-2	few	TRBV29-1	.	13	TGCAGCGTTGTCGGGGGTGGTGACTATGGCTACACCTTC	CSVVGGGDYGYTF
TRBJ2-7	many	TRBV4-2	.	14	TGTGCCAGCAGCCAAGATCTTACACACTACGAGCAGTACTTC	CASSQDLTHYEQYF
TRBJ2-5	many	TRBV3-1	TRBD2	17	TGTGCCAGCAGCCACATGGGTACCGGGACTAGCGAGGAGACCCAGTACTTC	CASSHMGTGTSEETQYF
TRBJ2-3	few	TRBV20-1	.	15	TGCAGTGCTAGATTCCGGGACTCTCCCACAGATACGCAGTATTTT	CSARFRDSPTDTQYF
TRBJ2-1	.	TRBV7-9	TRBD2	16	TGTTCCAGCAGCTTAACGGGACTAGAATTCTACAATGAGCAGTTCTTC	CSSSLTGLEFYNEQFF
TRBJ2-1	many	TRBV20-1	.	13	TGCAGTGCTAGAGATGCGGAGACCAATGAGCAGTTCTTC	CSARDAETNEQFF
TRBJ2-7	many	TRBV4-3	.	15	TGCGCCAGCAGCCAAGAACCAGGGGAAGGATACGAGCAGTACTTC	CASSQEPGEGYEQYF
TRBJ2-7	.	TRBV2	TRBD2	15	TGTGCCAGCAGTCCTAGCGGGGAGAGCTCCTACGAGCAGTACTTC	CASSPSGESSYEQYF
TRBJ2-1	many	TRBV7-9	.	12	TGTGCCAGCAGCTTAGACGGTGGGGAGCAGTTCTTC	CASSLDGGEQFF
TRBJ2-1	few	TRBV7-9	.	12	TGTGCCAGCAGCTTAGGACTCGATGAGCAGTTCTTC	CASSLGLDEQFF
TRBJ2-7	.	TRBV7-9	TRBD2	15	TGTGCCAGCAGCTTAGCCTTAGCGGGAGTGCACGAGCAGTACTTC	CASSLALAGVHEQYF
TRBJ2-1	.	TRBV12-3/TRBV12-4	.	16	TGTGCCAGCAGTCCCCCCGAGAAGCGGGCGCCCAATGAGCAGTTCTTC	CASSPPEKRAPNEQFF
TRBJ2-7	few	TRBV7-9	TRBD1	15	TGTGCCAGCAGCACCTCGCGGACAGGGCCCTACGAGCAGTACTTC	CASSTSRTGPYEQYF
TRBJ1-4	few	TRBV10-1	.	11	TGCGCCAGCAGCGATAATGAAAAACTGTTTTTT	CASSDNEKLFF